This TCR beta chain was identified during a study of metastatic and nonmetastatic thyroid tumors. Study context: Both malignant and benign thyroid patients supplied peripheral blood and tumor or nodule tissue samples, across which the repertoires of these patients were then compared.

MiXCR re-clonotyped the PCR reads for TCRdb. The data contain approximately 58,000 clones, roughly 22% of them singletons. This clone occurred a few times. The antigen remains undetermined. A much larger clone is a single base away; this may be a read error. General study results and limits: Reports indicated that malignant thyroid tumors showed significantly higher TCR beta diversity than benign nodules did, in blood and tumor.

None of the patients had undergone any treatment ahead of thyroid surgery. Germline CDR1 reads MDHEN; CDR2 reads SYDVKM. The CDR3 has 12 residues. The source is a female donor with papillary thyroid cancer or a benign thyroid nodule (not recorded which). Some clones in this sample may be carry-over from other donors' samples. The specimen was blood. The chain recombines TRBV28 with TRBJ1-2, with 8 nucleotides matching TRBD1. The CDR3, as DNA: TGTGCCAGCCAGGGGGCTAACTATGTCTACACCTTC. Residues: CASQGANYVYTF.